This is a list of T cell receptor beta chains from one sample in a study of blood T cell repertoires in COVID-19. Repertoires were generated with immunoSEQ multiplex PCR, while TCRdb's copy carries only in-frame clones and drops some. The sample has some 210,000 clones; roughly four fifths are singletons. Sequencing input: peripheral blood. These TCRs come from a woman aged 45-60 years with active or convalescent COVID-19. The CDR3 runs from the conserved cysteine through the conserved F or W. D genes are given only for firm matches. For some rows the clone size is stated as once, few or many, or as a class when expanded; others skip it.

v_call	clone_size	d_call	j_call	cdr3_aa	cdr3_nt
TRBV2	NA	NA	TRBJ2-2	CASVGGWMNTGELFF	TGTGCCAGCGTTGGCGGGTGGATGAACACCGGGGAGCTGTTTTTT
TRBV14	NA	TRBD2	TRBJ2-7	CASSRASGRGEQYF	TGTGCCAGCAGCCGGGCTAGCGGGAGGGGCGAGCAGTACTTC
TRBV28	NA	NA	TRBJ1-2	CASSLTMAGYTF	TGTGCCAGCAGTTTAACTATGGCCGGCTACACCTTC
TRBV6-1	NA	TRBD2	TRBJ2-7	CASSEVPGGRYEQYF	TGTGCCAGCAGTGAAGTACCGGGAGGGAGGTACGAGCAGTACTTC
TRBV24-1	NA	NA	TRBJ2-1	CATSDPGAGGQYNEQFF	TGTGCCACCAGTGACCCCGGGGCCGGGGGGCAATACAATGAGCAGTTCTTC
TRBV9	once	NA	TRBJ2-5	CASSVGVGGGQETQYF	TGTGCCAGCAGCGTCGGTGTTGGCGGCGGCCAAGAGACCCAGTACTTC
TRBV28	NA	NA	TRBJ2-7	CASSNSKRGGEQYF	TGTGCCAGCAGCAATTCGAAGAGGGGGGGTGAGCAGTACTTC
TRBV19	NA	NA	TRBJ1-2	CASSPRTARYGYTF	TGTGCCAGTAGTCCTCGGACAGCTAGATATGGCTACACCTTC
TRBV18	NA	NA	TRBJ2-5	CASSPPGETQYF	TGTGCCAGCTCACCACCTGGCGAGACCCAGTACTTC
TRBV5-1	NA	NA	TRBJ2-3	CASSPRGLDTQYF	TGCGCCAGCAGCCCGCGGGGCCTAGATACGCAGTATTTT
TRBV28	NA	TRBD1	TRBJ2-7	CASSAPGQGGRYEQYF	TGTGCCAGCAGTGCCCCGGGACAGGGGGGTAGGTACGAGCAGTACTTC
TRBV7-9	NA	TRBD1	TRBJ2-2	CASSPPPTGLGELFF	TGTGCCAGCAGCCCACCCCCGACAGGGCTCGGGGAGCTGTTTTTT
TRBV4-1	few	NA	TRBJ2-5	CASSQNLQETQYF	TGCGCCAGCAGCCAAAATCTCCAAGAGACCCAGTACTTC
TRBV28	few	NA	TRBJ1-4	CASTPYRVGANEKLFF	TGTGCCAGCACCCCGTACAGGGTTGGTGCTAATGAAAAACTGTTTTTT
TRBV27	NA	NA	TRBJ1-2	CASSSPSGSYGYTF	TGTGCCAGCAGTTCGCCTTCAGGCAGCTATGGCTACACCTTC
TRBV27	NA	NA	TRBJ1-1	CASSLGAGQAFF	TGTGCCAGCAGTTTAGGGGCAGGACAAGCTTTCTTT
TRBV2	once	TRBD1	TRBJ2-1	CASSEAGMGTEEQFF	TGTGCCAGCAGTGAAGCGGGGATGGGGACAGAGGAGCAGTTCTTC
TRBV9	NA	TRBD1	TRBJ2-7	CASGSGTGGLYEQYF	TGTGCCAGCGGTTCCGGGACAGGGGGCCTCTACGAGCAGTACTTC
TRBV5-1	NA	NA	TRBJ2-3	CASSLGEASTDTQYF	TGCGCCAGCAGCTTGGGGGAGGCTAGCACAGATACGCAGTATTTT
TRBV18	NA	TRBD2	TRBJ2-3	CASSPALAGGGTDTQYF	TGTGCCAGCTCACCCGCGTTAGCGGGAGGGGGTACAGATACGCAGTATTTT
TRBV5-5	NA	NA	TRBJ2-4	CASSLEGAENIQYF	TGTGCCAGCAGCTTGGAAGGGGCCGAAAACATTCAGTACTTC
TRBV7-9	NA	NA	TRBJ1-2	CASSLSGSYGYTF	TGTGCCAGCAGCTTATCAGGGTCCTATGGCTACACCTTC
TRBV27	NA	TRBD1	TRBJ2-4	CEWDREAKNIQYF	TGTGAATGGGACAGGGAGGCCAAAAACATTCAGTACTTC
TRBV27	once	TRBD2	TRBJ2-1	CASGHRGGLEQFF	TGTGCCAGCGGGCATCGGGGGGGCCTTGAGCAGTTCTTC
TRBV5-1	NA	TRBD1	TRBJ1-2	CASRLWTGNYGYTF	TGCGCCAGCAGACTCTGGACAGGGAACTATGGCTACACCTTC
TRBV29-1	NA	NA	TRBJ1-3	CSVEDRRADSLVGNTIYF	TGCAGCGTTGAAGATAGAAGGGCCGACAGCCTGGTGGGAAACACCATATATTTT
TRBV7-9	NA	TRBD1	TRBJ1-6	CASSRPRTGWDSPLHF	TGTGCCAGCAGCCGACCCCGGACAGGATGGGATTCACCCCTCCACTTT
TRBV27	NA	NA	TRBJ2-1	CASSILSADNEQFF	TGTGCCAGCAGCATCTTGAGCGCCGACAATGAGCAGTTCTTC
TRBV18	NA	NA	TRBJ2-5	CASSALRGSETQYF	TGTGCCAGCTCCGCGTTAAGAGGTAGCGAGACCCAGTACTTC
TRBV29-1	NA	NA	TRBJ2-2	CSVRSTSGELFF	TGCAGCGTTCGGTCCACGTCCGGGGAGCTGTTTTTT
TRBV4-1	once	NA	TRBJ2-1	CASSQESGGFDRGRNEQFF	TGCGCCAGCAGCCAAGAGTCGGGGGGCTTCGACCGTGGTAGAAATGAGCAGTTCTTC
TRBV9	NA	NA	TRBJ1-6	CASSSERSAANSPLHF	TGTGCCAGCAGCTCCGAACGGAGTGCCGCTAATTCACCCCTCCACTTT
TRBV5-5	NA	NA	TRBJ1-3	CASSLRGATLGNTIYF	TGTGCCAGCAGCTTGAGGGGCGCTACCTTGGGAAACACCATATATTTT
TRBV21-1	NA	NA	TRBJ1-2	CASSKERGVDYGYTF	TGTGCCAGCAGCAAAGAACGGGGGGTGGACTATGGCTACACCTTC
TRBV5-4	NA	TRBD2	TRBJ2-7	CASSLRTSGSGEQYF	TGTGCCAGCTCCCTTCGGACTAGCGGGAGCGGGGAGCAGTACTTC
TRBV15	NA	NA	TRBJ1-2	CATSEAPSGYGYTF	TGTGCCACCAGCGAAGCGCCCTCCGGGTATGGCTACACCTTC
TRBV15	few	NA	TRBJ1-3	CATSRDEGTGNTIYF	TGTGCCACCAGCAGAGACGAGGGAACTGGAAACACCATATATTTT
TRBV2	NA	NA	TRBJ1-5	CASSLQGSNQPQHF	TGTGCCAGCAGTCTTCAGGGGTCCAATCAGCCCCAGCATTTT
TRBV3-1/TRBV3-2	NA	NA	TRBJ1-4	CASSQGWEEKLFF	TGTGCCAGCAGCCAAGGCTGGGAGGAAAAACTGTTTTTT
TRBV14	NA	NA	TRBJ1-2	CASSPELTGIYGYTF	TGTGCCAGCAGCCCCGAACTCACAGGGATCTATGGCTACACCTTC
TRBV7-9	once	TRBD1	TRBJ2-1	CASSFDRGLDEQFF	TGTGCCAGCAGCTTTGACAGGGGGCTCGATGAGCAGTTCTTC
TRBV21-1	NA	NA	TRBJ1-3	CASRRRTQRSSGNTIYF	TGTGCCAGCAGGCGTCGAACACAGAGAAGCTCTGGAAACACCATATATTTT
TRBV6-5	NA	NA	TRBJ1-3	CASSYSRGGSGNTIYF	TGTGCCAGCAGTTACTCGAGAGGGGGCTCTGGAAACACCATATATTTT
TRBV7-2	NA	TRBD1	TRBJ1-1	CAIPDRVVDTEAFF	TGTGCTATCCCTGACAGGGTGGTCGACACTGAAGCTTTCTTT
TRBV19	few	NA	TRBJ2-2	CASSIDGLNTGELFF	TGTGCCAGTAGTATAGATGGGCTAAACACCGGGGAGCTGTTTTTT
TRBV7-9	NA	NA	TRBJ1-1	CASSTQGGRRMNTEAFF	TGTGCCAGCAGCACACAGGGAGGGAGGAGGATGAACACTGAAGCTTTCTTT
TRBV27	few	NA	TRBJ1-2	CASRGWGGNGYTF	TGTGCCAGCAGGGGATGGGGGGGAAATGGCTACACCTTC
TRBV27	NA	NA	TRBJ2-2	CASSRDRTGELFF	TGTGCCAGCAGTCGAGACAGGACCGGGGAGCTGTTTTTT
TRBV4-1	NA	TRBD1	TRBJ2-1	CASSQREITGGEQFF	TGCGCCAGCAGCCAAAGGGAGATAACAGGGGGTGAGCAGTTCTTC
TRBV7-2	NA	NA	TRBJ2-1	CASSGGGSGEQFF	TGTGCCAGCAGCGGCGGGGGCAGCGGTGAGCAGTTCTTC
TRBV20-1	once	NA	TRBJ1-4	CSASSGIEKLFF	TGCAGTGCTAGTTCGGGGATTGAGAAACTGTTTTTT
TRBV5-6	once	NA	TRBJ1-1	CASSLVQGWNTEAFF	TGTGCCAGCAGCTTGGTCCAGGGGTGGAACACTGAAGCTTTCTTT
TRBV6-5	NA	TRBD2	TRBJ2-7	CASRPGRLYEQYF	TGTGCCAGCAGGCCCGGGAGGCTATACGAGCAGTACTTC
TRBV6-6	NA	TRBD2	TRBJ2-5	CATSGTTETQYF	TGTGCCACAAGCGGGACTACAGAGACCCAGTACTTC
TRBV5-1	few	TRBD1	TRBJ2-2	CASSTGTGDTGELFF	TGCGCCAGCAGCACCGGGACAGGGGACACCGGGGAGCTGTTTTTT